These T cell receptor beta chains were read from a single sample in a study of blood T cell repertoires in COVID-19. Repertoires were generated with immunoSEQ multiplex PCR, while TCRdb's copy carries only in-frame clones and drops some. The sample shows about 42,000 clones, around 89% of them seen only once. Sequenced: peripheral blood. The origin of the receptors is a man in his thirties or forties with active or convalescent COVID-19. Both conserved end residues are part of each CDR3. Fields, in order: clone size, CDR3 length, J gene, V gene, D gene, CDR3 protein, CDR3 DNA. The D gene is left open where the match is weak. Size is omitted from some rows. Given values are once, few, many or a class for expanded clones.

clone size: NA
CDR3 length: 15
J gene: TRBJ1-4
V gene: TRBV18
D gene: TRBD1
CDR3 protein: CASSPDRATNEKLFF
CDR3 DNA: TGTGCCAGCTCACCCGACAGGGCAACTAATGAAAAACTGTTTTTT

clone size: NA
CDR3 length: 18
J gene: TRBJ2-2
V gene: TRBV19
D gene: TRBD2
CDR3 protein: CASSIESSGRWSTGELFF
CDR3 DNA: TGTGCCAGTAGTATAGAGAGTAGCGGGAGATGGAGCACCGGGGAGCTGTTTTTT

clone size: NA
CDR3 length: 15
J gene: TRBJ2-2
V gene: TRBV29-1
D gene: TRBD2
CDR3 protein: CSVEVRRGGPGELFF
CDR3 DNA: TGCAGCGTTGAAGTTCGGCGGGGGGGCCCCGGGGAGCTGTTTTTT

clone size: NA
CDR3 length: 15
J gene: TRBJ1-3
V gene: TRBV7-6
D gene: TRBD1
CDR3 protein: CASSLVPGGGNTIYF
CDR3 DNA: TGTGCCAGCAGCTTAGTTCCAGGGGGCGGAAACACCATATATTTT

clone size: NA
CDR3 length: 15
J gene: TRBJ1-5
V gene: TRBV7-2
D gene: TRBD1
CDR3 protein: CASSFSGQGMQPQHF
CDR3 DNA: TGTGCCAGCAGCTTCAGTGGACAGGGTATGCAGCCCCAGCATTTT

clone size: NA
CDR3 length: 16
J gene: TRBJ1-4
V gene: TRBV15
D gene: TRBD1
CDR3 protein: CATSRHGQATNEKLFF
CDR3 DNA: TGTGCCACCAGCAGGCACGGACAGGCAACTAATGAAAAACTGTTTTTT

clone size: NA
CDR3 length: 17
J gene: TRBJ2-2
V gene: TRBV3-1/TRBV3-2
D gene: NA
CDR3 protein: CASSQDLRGAGTGELFF
CDR3 DNA: TGTGCCAGCAGCCAAGATCTCCGGGGGGCGGGGACCGGGGAGCTGTTTTTT

clone size: NA
CDR3 length: 16
J gene: TRBJ1-5
V gene: TRBV7-2
D gene: TRBD1
CDR3 protein: CASSRTGSYSNQPQHF
CDR3 DNA: TGTGCCAGCAGCAGGACAGGATCGTATAGCAATCAGCCCCAGCATTTT

clone size: once
CDR3 length: 15
J gene: TRBJ1-4
V gene: TRBV2
D gene: NA
CDR3 protein: CASKLTFATNEKLFF
CDR3 DNA: TGTGCCAGCAAACTGACATTTGCAACTAATGAAAAACTGTTTTTT

clone size: NA
CDR3 length: 17
J gene: TRBJ1-5
V gene: TRBV19
D gene: NA
CDR3 protein: CASSIIVGAGSNQPQHF
CDR3 DNA: TGTGCCAGTAGTATTATTGTGGGGGCCGGTAGCAATCAGCCCCAGCATTTT

clone size: NA
CDR3 length: 13
J gene: TRBJ1-1
V gene: TRBV7-9
D gene: NA
CDR3 protein: CATLSTMNTEAFF
CDR3 DNA: TGTGCCACCCTAAGTACCATGAACACTGAAGCTTTCTTT

clone size: NA
CDR3 length: 15
J gene: TRBJ1-5
V gene: TRBV6-2/TRBV6-3
D gene: NA
CDR3 protein: CASSIGGLSNQPQHF
CDR3 DNA: TGTGCCAGCAGTATCGGGGGGCTTAGCAATCAGCCCCAGCATTTT

clone size: once
CDR3 length: 17
J gene: TRBJ1-6
V gene: TRBV4-2
D gene: NA
CDR3 protein: CASSQVDLTAYNSPLHF
CDR3 DNA: TGTGCCAGCAGCCAAGTAGATCTGACAGCGTATAATTCACCCCTCCACTTT

clone size: few
CDR3 length: 15
J gene: TRBJ2-1
V gene: TRBV10-2
D gene: NA
CDR3 protein: CASSKTTFAYNEQFF
CDR3 DNA: TGCGCCAGCAGTAAAACTACCTTCGCCTACAATGAGCAGTTCTTC

clone size: NA
CDR3 length: 15
J gene: TRBJ1-1
V gene: TRBV5-1
D gene: NA
CDR3 protein: CASSRDSLAAAEAFF
CDR3 DNA: TGCGCCAGCAGCCGTGACAGTCTCGCGGCTGCTGAAGCTTTCTTT

clone size: NA
CDR3 length: 15
J gene: TRBJ2-1
V gene: TRBV3-1/TRBV3-2
D gene: TRBD2
CDR3 protein: CASSRTSGTYNEQFF
CDR3 DNA: TGTGCCAGCAGCCGGACTAGCGGAACCTACAATGAGCAGTTCTTC

clone size: NA
CDR3 length: 14
J gene: TRBJ2-2
V gene: TRBV5-1
D gene: NA
CDR3 protein: CASSFGRGTGELFF
CDR3 DNA: TGCGCCAGCAGCTTTGGACGGGGCACCGGGGAGCTGTTTTTT

clone size: NA
CDR3 length: 15
J gene: TRBJ2-1
V gene: TRBV3-1/TRBV3-2
D gene: TRBD1
CDR3 protein: CASSRTGGQNNEQFF
CDR3 DNA: TGTGCCAGCAGTCGGACAGGCGGACAGAACAATGAGCAGTTCTTC

clone size: NA
CDR3 length: 15
J gene: TRBJ1-5
V gene: TRBV18
D gene: TRBD1
CDR3 protein: CASSSGTGGNQPQHF
CDR3 DNA: TGTGCCAGCTCGAGCGGGACAGGGGGGAATCAGCCCCAGCATTTT

clone size: NA
CDR3 length: 15
J gene: TRBJ1-1
V gene: TRBV3-1/TRBV3-2
D gene: NA
CDR3 protein: CASSQRAQFQAEAFF
CDR3 DNA: TGTGCCAGCAGCCAGAGGGCACAGTTCCAGGCTGAAGCTTTCTTT

clone size: few
CDR3 length: 18
J gene: TRBJ2-3
V gene: TRBV9
D gene: TRBD2
CDR3 protein: CASSVGRREGLWTDTQYF
CDR3 DNA: TGTGCCAGCAGCGTAGGGCGGCGGGAGGGCCTTTGGACAGATACGCAGTATTTT

clone size: NA
CDR3 length: 19
J gene: TRBJ2-1
V gene: TRBV11-2
D gene: TRBD2
CDR3 protein: CASSPRGRSSGRVGDEQFF
CDR3 DNA: TGTGCCAGCAGCCCTAGAGGTCGTTCTAGCGGGAGGGTTGGGGATGAGCAGTTCTTC

clone size: NA
CDR3 length: 13
J gene: TRBJ1-2
V gene: TRBV5-1
D gene: NA
CDR3 protein: CASSLTAIYGYTF
CDR3 DNA: TGCGCCAGCAGCCTGACAGCTATCTATGGCTACACCTTC

clone size: NA
CDR3 length: 13
J gene: TRBJ2-7
V gene: TRBV6-5
D gene: NA
CDR3 protein: CASRYDKPYEQYF
CDR3 DNA: TGTGCCAGCAGGTATGACAAACCCTACGAGCAGTACTTC

clone size: NA
CDR3 length: 16
J gene: TRBJ1-1
V gene: TRBV3-1/TRBV3-2
D gene: NA
CDR3 protein: CASSQGPGVGSTEAFF
CDR3 DNA: TGTGCCAGCAGCCAAGGCCCAGGGGTTGGGAGCACTGAAGCTTTCTTT

clone size: NA
CDR3 length: 13
J gene: TRBJ2-5
V gene: TRBV5-6
D gene: NA
CDR3 protein: CASSLGSEETQYF
CDR3 DNA: TGTGCCAGCAGCCTCGGGTCAGAAGAGACCCAGTACTTC

clone size: NA
CDR3 length: 14
J gene: TRBJ1-6
V gene: TRBV5-4
D gene: NA
CDR3 protein: CASSLGTGPAALHF
CDR3 DNA: TGTGCCAGCAGCTTGGGAACAGGGCCAGCGGCCCTCCACTTT